Here is one T cell receptor beta chain with its context. These data belong to a study of T cell changes during pregnancy in multiple sclerosis. The CDR3 covers 16 residues. The V end lost 4 bases, the J end lost 3 bases, and 16 bases lay between the germline ends. The germline gives CDR1 LNHNV, CDR2 YYDKDF (reference sequence). Method: immunoSEQ multiplex PCR; TCRdb's copy keeps in-frame clones and lacks some. This sample yields 55,000 to 70,000 clones, of which 90% to 95% are seen a single time; more than 1.5% belongs to the top ten. The source is a female donor with multiple sclerosis, enrolled in a pregnancy study. The chain employs TRBV15 and TRBJ2-1; unclear D gene. The starting material was peripheral blood, obtained after pregnancy. The CDR3: CATSTPTVSGYNEQFF. In nucleotides, the CDR3 is TGTGCCACCAGCACCCCTACGGTCTCCGGCTACAATGAGCAGTTCTTC. Together with reference TRBV15 and TRBJ2-1, the CDR3 gives the full variable domain: DAMVIQNPRYQVTQFGKPVTLSCSQTLNHNVMYWYQQKSSQAPKLLFHYYDKDFNNEADTPDNFQSRRPNTSFCFLDIRSPGLGDTAMYLCATSTPTVSGYNEQFFGPGTRLTVL.